A selection of T cell receptor beta chains follows, all from one sample in a study of CD8 T cells in ankylosing spondylitis. Using its own MiXCR run on the 5' RACE reads, TCRdb lists one record per CDR3 protein. Of roughly 670,000 distinct CDR3 sequences listed, roughly 19% were seen once; the top ten hold roughly a fifth. The sequencing sample was made of blood, either unsorted or a sorted T cell fraction (not recorded which). These receptors originate from a male donor with ankylosing spondylitis. Each CDR3 is given with its conserved first and last residue. D genes are given only for firm matches. Size values are once, few and many counts, or a class for expanded clones, and some rows have none.

V gene: TRBV18; D gene: NA; clone size: NA; J gene: TRBJ2-7; CDR3 DNA: TGTGCCAGCTCACCACAGGCGTTTGAGGAGCAGTACTTC; CDR3 protein: CASSPQAFEEQYF
V gene: TRBV4-1; D gene: TRBD2; clone size: few; J gene: TRBJ2-7; CDR3 DNA: TGCGCCAGCAGCCAAGATATACTAGCGTGGGTCTACGAGCAGTACTTC; CDR3 protein: CASSQDILAWVYEQYF
V gene: TRBV11-2; D gene: TRBD2; clone size: NA; J gene: TRBJ2-5; CDR3 DNA: TGTGCCAGCAGAAAGCGGGGGGGCCCGGAAGAGACCCAGTACTTC; CDR3 protein: CASRKRGGPEETQYF
V gene: TRBV7-2; D gene: NA; clone size: few; J gene: TRBJ1-5; CDR3 DNA: TGTGCCAGCAGCCCAGCGGGGGGTAGCAATCAGCCCCAGCATTTT; CDR3 protein: CASSPAGGSNQPQHF
V gene: TRBV27; D gene: TRBD1; clone size: few; J gene: TRBJ2-1; CDR3 DNA: TGTGCCAGCAGTTCAGGATACCCCGGGACAGGGGGGCATGAGCAGTTCTTC; CDR3 protein: CASSSGYPGTGGHEQFF
V gene: TRBV4-3; D gene: NA; clone size: few; J gene: TRBJ2-1; CDR3 DNA: TGCGCCAGCAGCCAGGAAGCCCCGGGTCGGCTACCGGATTCCTACAATGAGCAGTTCTTC; CDR3 protein: CASSQEAPGRLPDSYNEQFF
V gene: TRBV29-1; D gene: NA; clone size: NA; J gene: TRBJ1-2; CDR3 DNA: TGCAGCGTTGGGCCCCTCGGTCAGGATGGCTACACCTTC; CDR3 protein: CSVGPLGQDGYTF
V gene: TRBV27; D gene: NA; clone size: NA; J gene: TRBJ1-6; CDR3 DNA: TGTGCCAGCAGTTTATTCAGCCTTTATAATTCACCCCTCCACTTT; CDR3 protein: CASSLFSLYNSPLHF
V gene: TRBV4-3; D gene: NA; clone size: NA; J gene: TRBJ2-7; CDR3 DNA: TGCGCCAGCAGCCAAGAGAGGGACAACTACGAGCAGTACTTC; CDR3 protein: CASSQERDNYEQYF
V gene: TRBV24-1; D gene: NA; clone size: NA; J gene: TRBJ2-3; CDR3 DNA: TGTGCCACCAGTTCCGGTAGGTTCGGCACAGATACGCAGTATTTT; CDR3 protein: CATSSGRFGTDTQYF
V gene: TRBV4-3; D gene: TRBD1; clone size: NA; J gene: TRBJ2-7; CDR3 DNA: TGCGCCAGCAGCCAAGAGTTCGGGACAGCCTCCTACGAGCAGTACTTC; CDR3 protein: CASSQEFGTASYEQYF
V gene: TRBV2; D gene: TRBD1; clone size: NA; J gene: TRBJ2-7; CDR3 DNA: TGTGCCAGCAGTGATCCGGGACAGGGGACTTCCGAGCAGTACTTC; CDR3 protein: CASSDPGQGTSEQYF
V gene: TRBV5-1; D gene: TRBD2; clone size: NA; J gene: TRBJ2-7; CDR3 DNA: TGCGCCAGCAGCTTGGGTAGCGGGGGGGTGGACGAGCAGTACTTC; CDR3 protein: CASSLGSGGVDEQYF
V gene: TRBV4-2; D gene: TRBD2; clone size: NA; J gene: TRBJ2-7; CDR3 DNA: TGTGCCAGCAGCCAAGTTGCGGGGGGGCATTACGAGCAGTACTTC; CDR3 protein: CASSQVAGGHYEQYF
V gene: TRBV20-1; D gene: TRBD2; clone size: few; J gene: TRBJ2-7; CDR3 DNA: TGCAGTGCAAATCGACTAGCGGGGAGCTCCTACGAGCAGTACTTC; CDR3 protein: CSANRLAGSSYEQYF
V gene: TRBV5-6; D gene: NA; clone size: few; J gene: TRBJ2-7; CDR3 DNA: TGTGCCAGCAGCTTGGTGGGGGGCTTTAGCTCCTACGAGCAGTACTTC; CDR3 protein: CASSLVGGFSSYEQYF
V gene: TRBV4-1; D gene: NA; clone size: NA; J gene: TRBJ2-1; CDR3 DNA: TGCGCCAGCAGCCAAGATCCCAGCGCCAACAATGAGCAGTTCTTC; CDR3 protein: CASSQDPSANNEQFF
V gene: TRBV5-1; D gene: NA; clone size: NA; J gene: TRBJ2-3; CDR3 DNA: TGCGCCAGCAGCTTGGAGGCCAAGTCCACAGATACGCAGTATTTT; CDR3 protein: CASSLEAKSTDTQYF
V gene: TRBV19; D gene: TRBD2; clone size: NA; J gene: TRBJ2-7; CDR3 DNA: TGTGCCAGTAGTTCGTCGGGGGGTAACTCCTACGAGCAGTACTTC; CDR3 protein: CASSSSGGNSYEQYF
V gene: TRBV7-9; D gene: NA; clone size: NA; J gene: TRBJ2-7; CDR3 DNA: TGTGCCAGCAGCCTCCTACAGGAGTGGGGCGAGCAGTACTTC; CDR3 protein: CASSLLQEWGEQYF
V gene: TRBV7-9; D gene: NA; clone size: NA; J gene: TRBJ1-2; CDR3 DNA: TGTGCCAGCAGCTCAAACAACAGGGCGACCTATGGCTACACCTTC; CDR3 protein: CASSSNNRATYGYTF
V gene: TRBV9; D gene: NA; clone size: few; J gene: TRBJ2-1; CDR3 DNA: TGTGCCAGCAGCTTCGGCGGGGGCCGCTCCTACAATGAGCAGTTCTTC; CDR3 protein: CASSFGGGRSYNEQFF
V gene: TRBV6-1; D gene: NA; clone size: NA; J gene: TRBJ2-1; CDR3 DNA: TGTGCCAGCAGTGAAGCGGAGGGGGCTAGGGGCCGATACAATGAGCAGTTCTTC; CDR3 protein: CASSEAEGARGRYNEQFF
V gene: TRBV11-1; D gene: NA; clone size: NA; J gene: TRBJ2-7; CDR3 DNA: TGTGCCAGCAGCTTAGTCGGTAGTAGCCCATCTCCTTCCTACGAGCAGTACTTC; CDR3 protein: CASSLVGSSPSPSYEQYF
V gene: TRBV7-8; D gene: NA; clone size: NA; J gene: TRBJ1-5; CDR3 DNA: TGTGCCAGCAGCTTAGGGGTAACACCTTCCCATCAGCCCCAGCATTTT; CDR3 protein: CASSLGVTPSHQPQHF
V gene: TRBV7-2; D gene: NA; clone size: NA; J gene: TRBJ2-1; CDR3 DNA: TGTGCCAGCAGCTCAACTTTGGGGGGAGGAAACAATGAGCAGTTCTTC; CDR3 protein: CASSSTLGGGNNEQFF
V gene: TRBV20-1; D gene: NA; clone size: few; J gene: TRBJ2-1; CDR3 DNA: TGCAGTGCTAGAGAACTAGCATGGAATGAGCAGTTCTTC; CDR3 protein: CSARELAWNEQFF
V gene: TRBV7-2; D gene: NA; clone size: few; J gene: TRBJ2-7; CDR3 DNA: TGTGCCAGCAGCTTAGAGGCACACAACGAGCAGTACTTC; CDR3 protein: CASSLEAHNEQYF
V gene: TRBV19; D gene: TRBD1; clone size: once; J gene: TRBJ2-6; CDR3 DNA: TGTGCCAGTAGTATAGTCGACCCCAGGACAGGGATGAGGTCTGGGGCCAACGTCCTGACTTTC; CDR3 protein: CASSIVDPRTGMRSGANVLTF
V gene: TRBV12-3/TRBV12-4; D gene: NA; clone size: NA; J gene: TRBJ2-7; CDR3 DNA: TGTGCCAGCAGTTCGGAGATCCCCTACGAGCAGTACTTC; CDR3 protein: CASSSEIPYEQYF
V gene: TRBV7-2; D gene: NA; clone size: NA; J gene: TRBJ2-1; CDR3 DNA: TGTGCCAGCAGCTACTCAGACCGGGACTGGAAAAATGAGCAGTTCTTC; CDR3 protein: CASSYSDRDWKNEQFF
V gene: TRBV2; D gene: NA; clone size: NA; J gene: TRBJ2-7; CDR3 DNA: TGTGCCAGCAGTGAAGGGGCTATCGCCGTTTACGAGCAGTACTTC; CDR3 protein: CASSEGAIAVYEQYF
V gene: TRBV4-1; D gene: NA; clone size: NA; J gene: TRBJ1-1; CDR3 DNA: TGCGCCAGCAGCCAAGGCCCCGTGACGGAAGCTTTCTTT; CDR3 protein: CASSQGPVTEAFF
V gene: TRBV2; D gene: TRBD1; clone size: few; J gene: TRBJ1-1; CDR3 DNA: TGTGCCAGCCGGGACAGGGGGCCTGAAGCTTTCTTT; CDR3 protein: CASRDRGPEAFF
V gene: TRBV12-5; D gene: NA; clone size: few; J gene: TRBJ2-1; CDR3 DNA: TGTGCTAGTGGCCCCACATTTGGTGAGCAGTTCTTC; CDR3 protein: CASGPTFGEQFF
V gene: TRBV7-8; D gene: NA; clone size: NA; J gene: TRBJ1-5; CDR3 DNA: TGTGCCAGCAGCTTAGCTTCAGGTCCGGGGCATCAGCCCCAGCATTTT; CDR3 protein: CASSLASGPGHQPQHF
V gene: TRBV18; D gene: NA; clone size: few; J gene: TRBJ2-7; CDR3 DNA: TGTGCCAGCTCAGAGGACAGAGCCTACGAGCAGTACTTC; CDR3 protein: CASSEDRAYEQYF
V gene: TRBV6-2/TRBV6-3; D gene: NA; clone size: many; J gene: TRBJ1-5; CDR3 DNA: TGTGCCAGCAGTTTGTACGGGAATCAGCCCCAGCATTTT; CDR3 protein: CASSLYGNQPQHF
V gene: TRBV6-5; D gene: TRBD1; clone size: NA; J gene: TRBJ2-3; CDR3 DNA: TGTGCCAGCAGTTACCAGCCACAGGGGGCGAGCACAGATACGCAGTATTTT; CDR3 protein: CASSYQPQGASTDTQYF